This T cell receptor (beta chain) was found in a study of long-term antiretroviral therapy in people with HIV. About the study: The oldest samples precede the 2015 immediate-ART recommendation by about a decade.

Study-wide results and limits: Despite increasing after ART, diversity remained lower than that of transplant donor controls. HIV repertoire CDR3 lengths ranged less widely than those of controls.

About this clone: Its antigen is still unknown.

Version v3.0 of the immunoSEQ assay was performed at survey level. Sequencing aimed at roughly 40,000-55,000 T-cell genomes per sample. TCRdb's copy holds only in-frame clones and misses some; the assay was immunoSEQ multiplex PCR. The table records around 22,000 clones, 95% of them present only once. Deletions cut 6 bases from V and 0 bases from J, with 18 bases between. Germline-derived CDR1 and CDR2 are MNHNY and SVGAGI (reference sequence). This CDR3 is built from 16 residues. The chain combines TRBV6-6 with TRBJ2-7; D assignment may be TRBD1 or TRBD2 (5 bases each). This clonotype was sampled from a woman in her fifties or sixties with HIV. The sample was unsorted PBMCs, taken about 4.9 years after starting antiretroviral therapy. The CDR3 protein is CASRGPHGGSSYEQYF. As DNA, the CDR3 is TGTGCCAGCAGGGGGCCCCATGGGGGAAGCTCCTACGAGCAGTACTTC.